This T cell receptor (beta chain) was retrieved from a study of human T cells and chemical hapten exposure. Overall study: On 2 cm by 2 cm of upper inner arm skin, sensitization was performed with 2% DPC. Upper back patch tests used 0.01% DPC, scored after 6 days.

TCRdb analysed the RACE reads with MiXCR anew, one entry per CDR3 protein. The sample consists of around 340,000 distinct CDR3 sequences, under 9% of them appearing once. The CDR3 consists of 18 residues. V lost 3 bases, J lost 0 bases, and 18 bases lay in between. The germline gives CDR1 LGHNA, CDR2 YNFKEQ. This clonotype was counted at least ten times. The time point: patch test 1, 2 weeks after DPC sensitization. Specified treatment: therapeutic diphenylcyclopropenone sensitization with weekly scalp DPC. Sequencing was performed on whole blood, taken in connection with sensitization to the hapten diphenylcyclopropenone (DPC). The rearrangement uses TRBV4-2 and TRBJ1-3, with a weak D call TRBD1 (6 bases). The TCR was taken from a woman aged 18-29 years with alopecia areata. Some clones in this sample may be carry-over from other donors' samples. This CDR3 reads CASSHQSAGTSSGNTIYF. CDR3 bases: TGTGCCAGCAGCCATCAAAGTGCCGGGACAAGCTCTGGAAACACCATATATTTT.